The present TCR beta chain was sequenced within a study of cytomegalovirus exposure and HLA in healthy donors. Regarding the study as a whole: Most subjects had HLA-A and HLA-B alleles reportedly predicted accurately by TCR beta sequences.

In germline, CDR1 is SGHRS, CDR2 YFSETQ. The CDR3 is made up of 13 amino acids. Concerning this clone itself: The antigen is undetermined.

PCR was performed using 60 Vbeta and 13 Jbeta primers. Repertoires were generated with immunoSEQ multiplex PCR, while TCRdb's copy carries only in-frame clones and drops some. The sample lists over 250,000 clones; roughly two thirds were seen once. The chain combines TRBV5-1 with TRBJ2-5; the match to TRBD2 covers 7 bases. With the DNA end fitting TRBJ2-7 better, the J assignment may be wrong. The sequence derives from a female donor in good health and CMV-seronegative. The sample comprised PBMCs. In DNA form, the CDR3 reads TGCGCCAGCAGCCGCGGGGGAGCCTACGAGCAGTACTTC. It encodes CASSRGGAYEQYF.